What follows describes a single T cell receptor beta chain. The sample is drawn from a study of blood T cell repertoires in COVID-19. In the study overall: Italy, Spain and the United States were the sources of the convalescent and acute COVID-19 samples. In each case, the material was cDNA or gDNA derived from T cells, B-cell-depleted T cells, or PBMCs.

Authors' data handling: Scientists estimated how many nucleated cells there were by amplifying reference gene primers. The data were produced by immunoSEQ multiplex PCR, yet TCRdb's version contains in-frame clones alone and is incomplete. The DNA gave D and trimming, while V, J and clone size come from that table. Counted here are about 300,000 clones, about 84% occurring once; the ten biggest clones make up around 1.5%. Trimming removed 3 bases at V and 4 bases at J, with 13 bases between. The CDR3 consists of 14 residues. Looked up from germline, CDR1 is MDHEN and CDR2 is SYDVKM. The sequence came from a woman between 45 and 65 years old with acute or convalescent COVID-19. The V call is TRBV28, the J call TRBJ2-7; D call uncertain. The sequencing sample was made of peripheral blood. Written as DNA, the CDR3 is TGTGCCAGCAGTTTCCTGGGCAGAAAGTACGAGCAGTACTTC. Protein sequence: CASSFLGRKYEQYF. Complete variable domain (other parts from reference TRBV28 and TRBJ2-7): DVKVTQSSRYLVKRTGEKVFLECVQDMDHENMFWYRQDPGLGLRLIYFSYDVKMKEKGDIPEGYSVSREKKERFSLILESASTNQTSMYLCASSFLGRKYEQYFGPGTRLTVT.